These T cell receptor beta chains were read from a single sample in a study of CXCR3-negative and CXCR3-positive naive CD8 T cells. TCRdb reanalyzed the 5' RACE reads, giving one entry per CDR3 protein sequence and no DNA. The sample includes around 160,000 distinct CDR3 sequences. The sequenced material came from naive CXCR3+ CD8+ T cells from blood. These receptors originate from a human donor in good health. Some clones in this sample may be carry-over from other donors' samples. CDR3s include the opening cysteine and the closing phenylalanine or tryptophan.

v_gene	j_gene	len	CDR3aa
TRBV7-2	TRBJ2-5	12	CASSVPRETQYF
TRBV13	TRBJ1-3	14	CASSPDNQGNTIYF
TRBV6-2/TRBV6-3	TRBJ1-5	14	CASSPVGSNQPQHF
TRBV12-3/TRBV12-4	TRBJ2-5	13	CASGAGGAETQYF
TRBV19	TRBJ2-1	13	CASSIGWAGEQFF
TRBV5-1	TRBJ2-3	15	CASSLAAAAGDTQYF
TRBV7-9	TRBJ1-1	11	CASSSQGDAFF
TRBV28	TRBJ2-7	14	CASSPRPVSYEQYF
TRBV28	TRBJ2-7	15	CASSFRGRRSYEQYF
TRBV4-1	TRBJ2-3	18	CASSQDPEGPARTDTQYF
TRBV19	TRBJ2-1	15	CASSIVGDENNEKFF
TRBV28	TRBJ2-7	15	CASSLGSGRAYEQYF
TRBV1	TRBJ1-1	16	CTSSQEVGGLNTEAFF
TRBV29-1	TRBJ2-7	15	CSVDIRGSFPYEQYF
TRBV5-1	TRBJ2-7	14	CASSVGTGSYEQYF
TRBV6-2/TRBV6-3	TRBJ2-2	17	CASSKRTGTSNTGELFF
TRBV5-1	TRBJ2-2	14	CASSWTQGSEELFF
TRBV5-6	TRBJ2-5	15	CASSLAGGGQETQYF
TRBV27	TRBJ2-7	13	CASSLTGLPEQYF
TRBV6-6	TRBJ1-3	15	CASGNLPGAGNTIYF
TRBV29-1	TRBJ2-3	14	CSAGDRGTTDTQYF
TRBV7-9	TRBJ1-4	15	CASSPSPDLNEKLFF
TRBV6-5	TRBJ2-7	12	CASSQDSYEQYF
TRBV5-1	TRBJ2-1	15	CASSLDRASYNEQFF
TRBV12-3/TRBV12-4	TRBJ1-4	11	CASSEYEKLFF
TRBV12-3/TRBV12-4	TRBJ2-7	14	CASSPEGFAYEQYF
TRBV11-2	TRBJ2-5	15	CASSREYAGAETQYF
TRBV27	TRBJ2-3	17	CASSLSWWTGSTDTQYF
TRBV2	TRBJ2-1	13	CASREFSYNEQFF
TRBV4-2	TRBJ2-1	13	CASSAGGVNEQFF
TRBV6-5	TRBJ2-5	16	CASSATGPGLGETQYF
TRBV7-9	TRBJ2-2	16	CASSPWDPAATGELFF
TRBV25-1	TRBJ2-5	13	CASTDREQETQYF
TRBV3-1	TRBJ2-5	14	CASSSGSYQETQYF
TRBV24-1	TRBJ2-5	15	CATSDGWYSEETQYF
TRBV7-6	TRBJ2-3	12	CASSLDQDTQYF
TRBV7-2	TRBJ2-1	17	CASSPHAEATFYNEQFF
TRBV7-6	TRBJ2-1	17	CASSLVPAGDSYNEQFF
TRBV12-3/TRBV12-4	TRBJ2-7	13	CASSKQGWGEQYF
TRBV7-8	TRBJ2-1	15	CASSLAGGPRNEQFF
TRBV10-3	TRBJ2-1	20	CAISESSAALAGPNNNEQFF
TRBV10-3	TRBJ1-2	14	CAISESGQIYGYTF
TRBV20-1	TRBJ2-4	15	CSARAGPLAKNIQHF
TRBV2	TRBJ2-2	15	CASCNGQSNTGELFF
TRBV5-1	TRBJ2-1	18	CASSLGASGGAGGNEQFF
TRBV12-3/TRBV12-4	TRBJ2-3	17	CASSFKPLAGNTDTQYF